These 5 T cell receptor beta chains originate from one sample sequenced in a study of blood T cell repertoires in COVID-19. The data were produced by immunoSEQ multiplex PCR, yet TCRdb's version contains in-frame clones alone and is incomplete. The sample consists of 250,000 to 350,000 clones, 85% to 90% of them appearing once. The source material was peripheral blood. The receptors here all came from a woman aged 45 to 65 with COVID-19, enrolled during active disease.

The count of this clone is one. The chain links TRBV19 to TRBJ1-1, with D uncertain. The CDR3 loop spans 15 amino acids. Trimming took off 0 bases at V and 5 bases at J, with 13 bases between the two ends. Germline CDR1 and CDR2: LNHDA and SQIVND (reference sequence). Here the CDR3 reads CASSIDLGRSTEAFF. CDR3 DNA: TGTGCCAGTAGTATAGATCTGGGGAGGTCGACTGAAGCTTTCTTT. Supplemented by reference TRBV19 and TRBJ1-1, the full variable domain reads DGGITQSPKYLFRKEGQNVTLSCEQNLNHDAMYWYRQDPGQGLRLIYYSQIVNDFQKGDIAEGYSVSREKKESFPLTVTSAQKNPTAFYLCASSIDLGRSTEAFFGQGTRLTVV.

The chain joins TRBV29-1 to TRBJ1-1; 7 bases match TRBD1. Germline-derived CDR1 and CDR2 are SQVTM and ANQGSEA. Trimming removed 7 bases from V and 1 base from J; junction bases left unmatched: 9. CDR3 length: 14 residues. The CDR3 DNA follows: TGCAGCGCAACAGGGGAACAGCCGAACACTGAAGCTTTCTTT. Translated: CSATGEQPNTEAFF.

V usage is TRBV7-8 and J usage is TRBJ2-1, with TRBD2 matching 7 bases. The CDR3 is 15 residues long. The V gene end was trimmed by 1 base and the J gene end by 5 bases; junction bases not matched to a gene: 5. Germline V CDR1 and CDR2: SGHVS, FQNEAQ. CDR3 nucleotide sequence: TGTGCCAGCAGCTTAGTGGCGGGAGTCCACAATGAGCAGTTCTTC. Amino acid sequence: CASSLVAGVHNEQFF.

The rearrangement joins TRBV5-6 to TRBJ2-2; D might be TRBD2 (6 bases). This CDR3 spans 15 amino acids. The germline V gene has CDR1 SGHDT and CDR2 YYEEEE. Trimming pared 4 bases from V and 6 bases from J, leaving 16 bases between. The chain's CDR3 is CASSLSGGRPGELFF. The CDR3 DNA reads as TGTGCCAGCAGCCTGAGTGGAGGGCGCCCCGGGGAGCTGTTTTTT.

The CDR3 bases are TGTGCCAGCAGGAACATAGACAGGGGAGAGCAGTACTTC. Its translation is CASRNIDRGEQYF. V gene TRBV5-4 combines with J gene TRBJ2-7; TRBD1 agrees at 8 bases. The CDR3 runs 13 residues. The ends lost 5 bases at V and 7 bases at J; junction bases unmatched: 8. CDR1 and CDR2 from the germline V gene are SGHNT and YYREEE (reference sequence).